Shown below are 31 T cell receptor beta chains from a single sample sequenced in a study of T-cell memory formation after mild COVID-19. TCRdb independently ran MiXCR on the 5' RACE reads; one entry per CDR3 protein. The table shows 450,000 or so distinct CDR3 sequences, with 25% occurring only once. The sequencing sample was made of PBMCs or a T cell subset sorted from them (not recorded which). The source of these receptors is an adult woman who had mild COVID-19 (a few samples of this study predate the infection). Cell type and time point are not known.

In this sample, this clonotype turned up a few times. V gene TRBV7-9 combines with J gene TRBJ2-1; possible D gene TRBD1, 6 bases. With 5 bases removed from V and 4 bases from J, the gap between germline ends came to 27 bases. Germline V gene sequence: CDR1 SEHNR, CDR2 FQNEAQ (reference sequence). The CDR3 is made up of 19 amino acids. CDR3 residues: CASSPGGYRVGRWYNEQFF. CDR3 in DNA: TGTGCCAGCAGCCCCGGTGGGTACAGGGTAGGTCGTTGGTACAATGAGCAGTTCTTC.

This clonotype appeared a few times. The chain uses TRBV9 and TRBJ1-2; 7 positions agree with TRBD1. The germline CDR1 and CDR2 sequences are SGDLS and YYNGEE. This CDR3 has 16 residues. With 3 bases clipped from V and 4 bases from J, the junction kept 12 bases outside the gene matches. CDR3 residues: CASSAPTGEGSYGYTF. The CDR3 DNA follows: TGTGCCAGCAGCGCACCAACAGGGGAAGGATCCTATGGCTACACCTTC.

The chain couples TRBV7-9 to TRBJ2-7, with 8 nucleotides matching TRBD2. This CDR3 region has 14 residues. CDR1 and CDR2 (germline): SEHNR, FQNEAQ (reference sequence). With V trimmed by 5 bases and J by 5 bases, 8 bases remained unmatched. The CDR3, as DNA: TGTGCCAGCAGCCCGAGCGGGAGTCCCCACGAGCAGTACTTC. Protein product: CASSPSGSPHEQYF.

This clonotype was seen ten or more times. The J gene is TRBJ2-7, the V gene TRBV12-3 or TRBV12-4, with 9 bases matching TRBD1. This CDR3 region has 17 residues. After removal of 2 bases from V and 3 bases from J, the junction contained 11 bases not matched to a gene. Written as DNA, the CDR3 is TGTGCCAGCAGTTTATACCGGGGACAGGGTGGTAACTACGAGCAGTACTTC. Translating gives CASSLYRGQGGNYEQYF.

This clonotype was observed a few times. The chain has TRBV6-5 and TRBJ2-1; D is perhaps TRBD2 (5 bases). With 5 bases removed from V and 0 bases from J, the gap between germline ends came to 8 bases. The CDR3 has 14 amino acids. The germline V gene encodes CDR1 MNHEY and CDR2 SVGAGI. CDR3 sequence: CASSVRDSYNEQFF. CDR3 nucleotides: TGTGCCAGCAGTGTGAGGGACTCCTACAATGAGCAGTTCTTC.

This clonotype was seen a handful of times. This sequence joins TRBV20-1 and TRBJ1-1; tentatively, D is TRBD1 (6 bases). The length of the CDR3 is 15 residues. V was clipped by 4 bases and J by 2 bases, with 17 bases between them. The V gene's germline CDR1 is DFQATT and CDR2 SNEGSKA (reference sequence). In nucleotides, the CDR3 is TGCAGTGCTACCCGCCGCGACAGGTTTAACACTGAAGCTTTCTTT. Amino acid sequence: CSATRRDRFNTEAFF.

This clonotype was counted many times. CDR3 protein: CASRPQGARTGELFF. CDR3 coding DNA: TGCGCCAGCAGACCCCAGGGGGCACGCACCGGGGAGCTGTTTTTT. The V call is TRBV5-1, the J call TRBJ2-2; 8 nucleotides align to TRBD1. Germline V lookup: CDR1 SGHRS, CDR2 YFSETQ. V lost 5 bases, J lost 4 bases, and 7 bases stayed unmatched. The CDR3 covers 15 residues. Full variable domain (rest looked up from reference TRBV5-1 and TRBJ2-2): KAGVTQTPRYLIKTRGQQVTLSCSPISGHRSVSWYQQTPGQGLQFLFEYFSETQRNKGNFPGRFSGRQFSNSRSEMNVSTLELGDSALYLCASRPQGARTGELFFGEGSRLTVL.

This clonotype was observed a handful of times. The gene calls are TRBV28 and TRBJ2-5; D possibly corresponds to TRBD1 (5 bases). The CDR3 has 14 amino acids. Deletions cut 1 base from V and 4 bases from J, with 10 bases between. In germline, CDR1 is MDHEN, CDR2 SYDVKM. CDR3 region: CASSLSDKRETQYF. Written as DNA, the CDR3 is TGTGCCAGCAGTTTATCGGACAAGCGAGAGACCCAGTACTTC.

This chain joins TRBV7-9 and TRBJ2-7; the match to TRBD1 covers 7 bases. The J segment lost 5 bases and the V segment lost 5 bases, leaving 9 bases of the junction unmatched. CDR3 length: 14 amino acids. Germline assignment: CDR1 SEHNR and CDR2 FQNEAQ (reference sequence). The CDR3 DNA sequence: TGTGCCAGCAGCGGAGCGGACAGGTTTGACGAGCAGTACTTC. It is translated as CASSGADRFDEQYF. Full variable domain (outside the CDR3, taken from reference TRBV7-9 and TRBJ2-7): DTGVSQNPRHKITKRGQNVTFRCDPISEHNRLYWYRQTLGQGPEFLTYFQNEAQLEKSRLLSDRFSAERPKGSFSTLEIQRTEQGDSAMYLCASSGADRFDEQYFGPGTRLTVT.

The chain is built from TRBV29-1 and TRBJ2-7; no firm D call. CDR3 size: 12 residues. V lost 7 bases to trimming and J lost 2 bases, with 12 bases between them. Germline V gives CDR1 SQVTM, CDR2 ANQGSEA. The CDR3 sequence is CSAADGPYEQYF. The DNA for the CDR3 is TGCAGCGCTGCGGACGGACCCTACGAGCAGTACTTC.

This clonotype was counted only a few times. The chain has TRBV23-1 and TRBJ2-4; 9 nucleotides align to TRBD2. TRBV23-1 counts as an open reading frame of uncertain function. J gave up 0 bases and V 8 bases, and 11 bases lay outside the gene matches. The CDR3 has 17 amino acids. The CDR3 spells CASGLSGGSLAKNIQYF. CDR3 bases: TGCGCCAGCGGACTTAGCGGGGGTTCTCTAGCCAAAAACATTCAGTACTTC.

The chain combines TRBV2 with TRBJ1-3; unclear D gene. The CDR3 contains 16 residues. The germline V gene encodes CDR1 SNHLY and CDR2 FYNNEI. V lost 6 bases, J lost 0 bases, and 15 bases lay in between. The CDR3 is CASRFESGFSGNTIYF. In nucleotides, the CDR3 is TGTGCCAGCAGATTTGAGTCGGGATTCTCTGGAAACACCATATATTTT.

V and J are TRBV11-3 and TRBJ2-1; the D is unclear. V was cut by 0 bases and J by 4 bases, with 13 bases left in between. This CDR3 comprises 16 residues. Germline V CDR1 and CDR2: SGHNT, YENEEA. The DNA of the CDR3 is TGTGCCAGCAGCTTAGATGCGAGCGTTCTGTACAATGAGCAGTTCTTC. It codes for CASSLDASVLYNEQFF.

The chain employs TRBV7-2 and TRBJ1-1; no clear D gene. This CDR3 has 13 residues. CDR1 SGHTA and CDR2 FQGNSA come from the germline V gene. With 11 bases removed from V and 7 bases from J, the gap between germline ends came to 20 bases. CDR3 sequence: CAGDLGGKIEAFF. The CDR3 nucleotides are TGTGCCGGCGACCTAGGAGGGAAGATTGAAGCTTTCTTT.

This sequence joins TRBV5-1 and TRBJ2-5, with 14 positions matching TRBD2. The CDR3 is made up of 17 amino acids. V lost 4 bases, J lost 7 bases, and 12 bases stayed unmatched. Looked up from germline, CDR1 is SGHRS and CDR2 is YFSETQ. CDR3 loop: CASSPTSGRDLRGTQYF. CDR3 nucleotide sequence: TGCGCCAGCAGCCCGACTAGCGGGAGGGACCTCCGGGGGACCCAGTACTTC.

This chain uses TRBV18 with TRBJ1-5; the D gene is possibly TRBD1 (6 bases). V lost 1 base and J lost 4, with 17 bases in between. This CDR3 region has 17 residues. Per germline, CDR1 KGHSH and CDR2 LQKENI. The CDR3 sequence: CASSPRGQSTGNQPQHF. CDR3 DNA: TGTGCCAGCTCACCACGTGGACAGTCGACCGGTAATCAGCCCCAGCATTTT.

This clonotype showed up just once. V gene TRBV20-1 combines with J gene TRBJ2-3; D perhaps matches TRBD1 (5 bases). Per germline, CDR1 DFQATT and CDR2 SNEGSKA (reference sequence). The V end was cut by 7 bases, the J end by 2 bases, with 19 bases between. CDR3 length: 15 amino acids. The CDR3 loop is CSGKKQAPNTDTQYF. In DNA, the CDR3 is TGCAGTGGAAAAAAACAGGCTCCAAACACAGATACGCAGTATTTT.

This clonotype has only a few counts. V and J are TRBV9 and TRBJ2-2, with D maybe TRBD2 (6 bases). From germline, CDR1 is SGDLS and CDR2 YYNGEE. CDR3 length equals 15 residues. Trimming took off 2 bases at V and 5 bases at J, with 13 bases between the two ends. The CDR3, as DNA: TGTGCCAGCAGCGTGCTTCTCGGAGGGACCGGGGAGCTGTTTTTT. Its protein product is CASSVLLGGTGELFF.

There are a few counts of this clonotype. The J gene is TRBJ2-1, the V gene TRBV5-6; D unclear. Germline lookup yields CDR1 SGHDT and CDR2 YYEEEE. V was clipped by 0 bases and J by 0 bases, with 4 bases between them. This CDR3 spans 14 amino acids. The CDR3 here is CASSLVSSYNEQFF. CDR3 sequence (DNA): TGTGCCAGCAGCTTGGTTAGCTCCTACAATGAGCAGTTCTTC.

This clonotype has only a few counts. The chain uses TRBV3-1 and TRBJ2-3, with no clear D. CDR1 LGHDT and CDR2 YNNKEL come from the germline V gene (reference sequence). Trimming shortened V by 4 bases and J by 2 bases, and 7 bases separated the two germline ends. The CDR3 runs to 13 residues. CDR3 nucleotides: TGTGCCAGCAGCCGGCAGACCACAGATACGCAGTATTTT. As protein: CASSRQTTDTQYF.

This clonotype appeared a single time. This rearrangement joins TRBV4-2 to TRBJ2-2; TRBD2 aligns across 11 bases. Germline trimming cut 1 base from V and 4 bases from J; bases unmatched to any gene: 2. The CDR3 has 16 residues. CDR1 and CDR2 (germline): LGHNA, YNFKEQ. The CDR3 loop reads CASSQGLAGFTGELFF. DNA of the CDR3: TGTGCCAGCAGCCAAGGACTAGCGGGGTTCACCGGGGAGCTGTTTTTT.

The chain combines TRBV11-2 with TRBJ1-2; a possible D gene is TRBD1 (6 bases). V lost 5 bases and J lost 2, with 24 bases in between. Germline values: CDR1 SGHAT, CDR2 FQNNGV. This CDR3 spans 18 amino acids. This chain's CDR3 is CASSRPGGGRKGNYGYTF. In nucleotides, the CDR3 is TGTGCCAGCAGCCGACCCGGGGGGGGGCGAAAGGGGAACTATGGCTACACCTTC.

CDR3 in DNA: TGTGCCACCAGTGATTTATTGGGGGACAGGGGAACAGATACGCAGTATTTT. Its translation is CATSDLLGDRGTDTQYF. This chain uses TRBV24-1 with TRBJ2-3; 10 positions match TRBD1. The CDR3 length is 17 residues. Germline V gene data show CDR1 as KGHDR and CDR2 as SFDVKD. Unmatched junction bases numbered 6, after V lost 1 base and J lost 3 bases.

The rearrangement joins TRBV12-3 or TRBV12-4 to TRBJ2-3; 7 nucleotides agree with TRBD2. The CDR3 contains 14 residues. V was clipped by 5 bases and J by 5 bases; unmatched bases: 7. The CDR3 nucleotides are TGTGCCAGCAGTGCCCGGGCGGGAGAAGATACGCAGTATTTT. It specifies CASSARAGEDTQYF.

The chain carries TRBV12-3 or TRBV12-4 and TRBJ2-3; possibly TRBD1 for D (5 bases). The CDR3 has 17 residues. Trimming removed 1 base from V and 2 bases from J, with 16 bases in between. CDR3 bases: TGTGCCAGCAGTTTAGGGCAACAGGCGTATATCACAGATACGCAGTATTTT. Encoded protein: CASSLGQQAYITDTQYF.

The V and J genes are TRBV29-1 and TRBJ2-7; weak D call: TRBD2 (7 bases). This CDR3 comprises 14 residues. Germline-derived CDR1 and CDR2 are SQVTM and ANQGSEA. Trimming shortened V by 0 bases and J by 5 bases, and 14 bases separated the two germline ends. CDR3 coding DNA: TGCAGCGTTGAAGACGCTCGGGGGGCCCACGAGCAGTACTTC. Translation gives CSVEDARGAHEQYF.

The chain joins TRBV5-4 to TRBJ2-1, with TRBD2 as a possible D gene (6 bases). The length of the CDR3 is 12 residues. Looked up from germline, CDR1 is SGHNT and CDR2 is YYREEE (reference sequence). V was shortened by 4 bases and J by 9 bases, with 11 bases between the two germline ends. Written as DNA, the CDR3 is TGTGCCAGCAGCCTTCACGGGGGTGAGCAGTTCTTC. Its protein is CASSLHGGEQFF.

The genes are TRBV27 and TRBJ2-7; TRBD1 is a possible D gene (6 bases). V lost 3 bases to trimming and J lost 2 bases, with 20 bases between them. CDR3 size: 17 residues. CDR1 is MNHEY and CDR2 is SMNVEV in the germline V gene (reference sequence). In DNA form, the CDR3 reads TGTGCCAGCAGTTTGAAGGGGGACACCCCTTACCCCTACGAGCAGTACTTC. It encodes CASSLKGDTPYPYEQYF.

The chain has TRBV12-3 or TRBV12-4 and TRBJ2-7; D is undetermined. The CDR3 runs 13 residues. V was pared by 7 bases and J by 5 bases, with 15 bases between. The CDR3 DNA reads TGTGCCAGCACCTTTGGACGGTTGAACGAGCAGTACTTC. Protein product: CASTFGRLNEQYF.

The chain employs TRBV5-1 and TRBJ1-1; TRBD1 aligns across 9 bases. With V trimmed by 3 bases and J by 4 bases, 7 bases remained unmatched. This CDR3 has 15 amino acids. Germline assignment: CDR1 SGHRS and CDR2 YFSETQ. The CDR3 DNA follows: TGCGCCAGCAGCTCGGGGAGACAGGGGGGCACTGAAGCTTTCTTT. Encoded protein: CASSSGRQGGTEAFF.

This chain links TRBV3-1 with TRBJ2-6; D remains unclear. V was trimmed by 1 base and J by 2 bases, leaving 9 bases between them. The length of the CDR3 is 16 residues. Germline V gene sequence: CDR1 LGHDT, CDR2 YNNKEL (reference sequence). The CDR3 region has the DNA TGTGCCAGCAGCCAAGGTTACCAAGCTGGGGCCAACGTCCTGACTTTC. It encodes CASSQGYQAGANVLTF.